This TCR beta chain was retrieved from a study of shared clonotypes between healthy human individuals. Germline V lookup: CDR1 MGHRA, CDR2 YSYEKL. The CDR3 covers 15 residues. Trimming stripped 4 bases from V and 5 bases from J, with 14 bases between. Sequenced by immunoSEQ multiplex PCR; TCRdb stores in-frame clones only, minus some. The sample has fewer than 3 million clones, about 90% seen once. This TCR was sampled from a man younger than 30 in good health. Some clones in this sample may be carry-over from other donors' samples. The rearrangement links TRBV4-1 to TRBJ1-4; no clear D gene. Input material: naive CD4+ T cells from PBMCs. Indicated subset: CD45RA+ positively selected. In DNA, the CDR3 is TGCGCCAGCAGCCGTCCGGGCCCGGCGAATGAAAAACTGTTTTTT. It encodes CASSRPGPANEKLFF.